This T cell receptor beta chain was profiled in a study of cytomegalovirus exposure and HLA in healthy donors. The overall study: Earlier findings included about 120 million unique TCR beta sequences obtained from 150 million to 200 million T cells.

Vbeta (60) and Jbeta (13) primers were used in the PCR. Assay used: immunoSEQ multiplex PCR; TCRdb lists only in-frame clones, some missing. The data contain approximately 190,000 clones, about nine tenths of them singletons. Study findings and constraints: There were reportedly fewer N-insertions in an Asian-associated ancestry cluster than the roughly 700-donor mean, in a later analysis. Most TCR sequences were seen very rarely across donors, but some public TCRs occurred in many.

As for this clone: Its antigen is unidentified.

Germline assignment: CDR1 MGHDK and CDR2 SYGVNS. Trimming took off 1 base at V and 5 bases at J, with 11 bases between the two ends. The CDR3 runs 14 residues. Sequencing was performed on PBMCs. This TCR was recovered from a boy younger than 10 in good health and CMV-seronegative. The chain uses TRBV25-1 and TRBJ2-5, with D possibly matching TRBD1 (6 bases). CDR3 DNA sequence: TGTGCCAGCAGTGAATTTAGGGACATTGAGACCCAGTACTTC. This codes for CASSEFRDIETQYF.